Sequencing of this T cell receptor (beta chain) was carried out in a study of cytomegalovirus exposure and HLA in healthy donors (dated by TCRdb to 2016 to 2017). Broadly, across the study: The roughly 700 repertoires of the first cohort and the roughly 110 validation repertoires were produced on the same platform, according to a later analysis. The study combined high-throughput TCR immunosequencing, statistical association of individual TCRs with disease status, and machine learning to predict cytomegalovirus infection status. The study aimed to test whether signatures of past pathogen exposure could be identified by cataloging public T cell receptors. In addition to the first cohort of 666 subjects, a separate validation cohort of around 110 different subjects was used.

Concerning this clone itself: Its antigen target is currently unknown. No base qualities exist here, and no much larger clone lies one base off it.

The method was the immunoSEQ multiplex PCR assay. The source study handled its data this way. A statistical classification framework was built to diagnose cytomegalovirus status from the catalog of TCR beta chain sequences. In its TCRdb copy, this immuneACCESS table keeps in-frame sequences only and misses some clones. Where compared with another copy, unresolved V genes explain less than half of these, and the others have no known cause. V, J and clone size derive from that table, while D and trimming were established from the DNA sequence. The sample records some 270,000 clones, 80% to 90% of which are singletons. The ten top clones hold 1% of the sample. What the authors observed across the whole study: A later analysis lacked HLA typing for the validation cohort, so it scored co-occurrence in that cohort across all 110 or so repertoires. Most TCR sequences were observed very rarely across donors, whereas some public TCRs were present in many individuals. In a later analysis, TCRs clustered in the first cohort were found to also tend to co-occur in the 130 or so validation repertoires, with 85% to 95% of cluster scores above 0. Cytomegalovirus status was reported to be diagnosed by the classifier with high specificity and sensitivity in both the original and validation cohorts. It was suggested by the authors that the approach could potentially be generalized to other disease states and immunological phenotypes. In vitro tests confirmed that a few of the cytomegalovirus-associated TCR beta chains recognize cytomegalovirus antigens. The study listed approximately 160 TCR beta chains as associated with cytomegalovirus.

Separate from the approximately 700-subject first cohort, the validation cohort of roughly 120 subjects was the group to which the donors belonged. V is reduced by 4 bases and J by 0 bases, leaving a spacing of 11 bases between them. The CDR3 holds 15 amino acids from the cysteine to the phenylalanine. Just the 45-base CDR3 DNA is kept, in frame starting at base 1. The germline V gene supplies CDR1 SGHDT and CDR2 YYEEEE. The sample comprised PBMCs. The chain links TRBV5-6 with TRBJ1-3; TRBD1 could be the D gene, as 5 bases match. The sequence came from a woman aged 18-29 years in good health and CMV-seronegative. This receptor carries the CDR3 CASSQTGLSGNTIYF. The DNA sequence is TGTGCCAGCAGCCAGACGGGACTCTCTGGAAACACCATATATTTT.